A single sample is the source of the 23 T cell receptor beta chains below, sequenced in a study of OX40 agonist ivuxolimab in advanced cancers. Profiling relied on immunoSEQ multiplex PCR, and the TCRdb table lists in-frame clones only, not all of them. The sample lists 30,000 to 40,000 clones; roughly 90% were seen once. Material: CD4+ or CD8+ T cells sorted from blood, obtained in a trial of the OX40 agonist ivuxolimab. The receptors derive from an adult with an advanced solid tumor such as melanoma, head and neck, liver or kidney cancer.

This clone has just one count. This rearrangement joins TRBV29-1 to TRBJ2-7; D gene unclear. V dropped 5 bases and J dropped 4 bases, with 9 bases sitting between them. Germline V gives CDR1 SQVTM, CDR2 ANQGSEA. CDR3 length: 11 amino acids. CDR3 DNA: TGCAGCGTTTCTCGCTCTTACGAGCAGTACTTC. Protein product: CSVSRSYEQYF.

This sequence joins TRBV10-3 and TRBJ2-6; 7 positions agree with TRBD1. From germline, CDR1 is ENHRY and CDR2 SYGVKD. The CDR3 sequence is 16 residues long. The V segment lost 5 bases and the J segment 2 bases; nucleotides outside the gene matches: 6. CDR3 sequence: CAISKTQGAGANVLTF. The CDR3 DNA follows: TGTGCCATCAGTAAGACTCAGGGGGCTGGGGCCAACGTCCTGACTTTC.

V gene TRBV7-3 combines with J gene TRBJ2-2; 9 positions agree with TRBD1. V was clipped by 1 base and J by 6 bases; unmatched bases: 9. Germline CDR1 is SGHTA and CDR2 is FQGTGA. The CDR3 totals 17 residues. CDR3 protein: CASSLKVGTGRAGELFF. The CDR3, as DNA: TGTGCCAGCAGCTTAAAAGTGGGGACAGGGCGGGCCGGGGAGCTGTTTTTT. The entire variable domain, with the rest obtained from reference TRBV7-3 and TRBJ2-2, is as follows: GAGVSQTPSNKVTEKGKYVELRCDPISGHTALYWYRQSLGQGPEFLIYFQGTGAADDSGLPNDRFFAVRPEGSVSTLKIQRTERGDSAVYLCASSLKVGTGRAGELFFGEGSRLTVL.

A word on this clone: The junction shows a germline mismatch at one end, possibly a read error. Written as DNA, the CDR3 is TGTGCTAGCAGCTTAGCAGGGGGAGCCCAAGAGACCCAGTACTTC. As protein: CASSLAGGAQETQYF. The rearrangement uses TRBV7-7 and TRBJ2-5; 7 nucleotides match TRBD1. Germline-derived CDR1 and CDR2 are SSHAT and FNYEAQ (reference sequence). The CDR3 is 15 residues long.

The genes are TRBV5-1 and TRBJ2-7; 8 bases line up with TRBD2. This CDR3 has 14 amino acids. Germline V gene data show CDR1 as SGHRS and CDR2 as YFSETQ. The CDR3 spells CAEQVGGAAYEQYF. In DNA, the CDR3 is TGCGCAGAGCAAGTCGGGGGGGCCGCCTACGAGCAGTACTTC. The full variable domain, rest sourced from reference TRBV5-1 and TRBJ2-7, is KAGVTQTPRYLIKTRGQQVTLSCSPISGHRSVSWYQQTPGQGLQFLFEYFSETQRNKGNFPGRFSGRQFSNSRSEMNVSTLELGDSALYLCAEQVGGAAYEQYFGPGTRLTVT.

For this clone: Its ends do not fully match the called genes, so a read error is possible. The chain couples TRBV27 to TRBJ2-7; D is undetermined. CDR1 and CDR2 (germline): MNHEY, SMNVEV (reference sequence). The CDR3 extends over 12 amino acids. The CDR3 spells CASSLPGLRWNF. The CDR3, as DNA: TGTGCCAGCAGTTTACCTGGTCTGCGTTGGAACTTC.

V is TRBV6-5 and J is TRBJ2-1, with 8 nucleotides matching TRBD1. CDR3 length: 14 residues. With 4 bases clipped from V and 7 bases from J, the junction kept 6 bases outside the gene matches. Per the germline V gene, CDR1 is MNHEY and CDR2 is SVGAGI. As DNA, the CDR3 is TGTGCCAGCAGTTCCAGGGGGCTTTGGAATGAGCAGTTCTTC. Translation gives CASSSRGLWNEQFF.

This chain uses TRBV28 with TRBJ1-2; D is unresolved. The CDR3 consists of 13 residues. Trimming removed 5 bases from V and 5 bases from J, with 12 bases in between. Germline CDR1 reads MDHEN; CDR2 reads SYDVKM. The CDR3 region has the DNA TGTGCCAGCAGTCCAGGACCGCTGTATGGCTACACCTTC. Amino acids: CASSPGPLYGYTF.

The rearrangement uses TRBV5-1 and TRBJ1-4, with 8 bases fitting TRBD1. With V trimmed by 5 bases and J by 3 bases, 6 bases remained unmatched. The CDR3 has 15 amino acids. CDR1 is SGHRS and CDR2 is YFSETQ in the germline V gene. The CDR3 nucleotides are TGCGCCAGCAGGGACTTACAGGGGGCTAATGAAAAACTGTTTTTT. Translation gives CASRDLQGANEKLFF.

The rearrangement joins TRBV11-2 to TRBJ1-5, with a possible D match to TRBD1 (5 bases). V was pared by 4 bases and J by 4 bases, with 8 bases between. This CDR3 region has 13 residues. Germline CDR1 SGHAT, CDR2 FQNNGV. The CDR3, as DNA: TGTGCCAGCAGCTCCGGGGGGAATCAGCCCCAGCATTTT. Encoded protein: CASSSGGNQPQHF. The full variable domain, its missing parts supplied by reference TRBV11-2 and TRBJ1-5, is EAGVAQSPRYKIIEKRQSVAFWCNPISGHATLYWYQQILGQGPKLLIQFQNNGVVDDSQLPKDRFSAERLKGVDSTLKIQPAKLEDSAVYLCASSSGGNQPQHFGDGTRLSIL.

The J gene is TRBJ1-1, the V gene TRBV7-2; a weak D match, TRBD1 (6 bases). Per the germline V gene, CDR1 is SGHTA and CDR2 is FQGNSA. The CDR3 runs to 14 residues. Trimming took 5 bases from V and 10 from J, leaving 20 bases between them. CDR3 amino acids: CASSPLGMGAAAFF. Written as DNA, the CDR3 is TGTGCCAGCAGCCCCCTGGGCATGGGGGCAGCAGCTTTCTTT.

This clone was observed a few times. J is TRBJ2-7 and V is TRBV6-4; no reliable D call. Trimming stripped 10 bases from V and 0 bases from J, with 16 bases between. The germline CDR1 and CDR2 sequences are MRHNA and SNTAGT. This CDR3 comprises 14 residues. The CDR3 here is CATEFGGSSYEQYF. The CDR3 nucleotides are TGTGCCACCGAGTTCGGCGGAAGCTCCTACGAGCAGTACTTC.

The gene calls are TRBV7-8 and TRBJ1-4; 8 nucleotides match TRBD1. In germline, CDR1 is SGHVS, CDR2 FQNEAQ. V gave up 5 bases and J gave up 8 bases; unmatched junction bases: 13. The CDR3 covers 16 residues. The CDR3 DNA sequence: TGTGCCAGCAGCGGCCGAATCGGACAGGGCGGAGAAAAACTGTTTTTT. This encodes CASSGRIGQGGEKLFF. The complete variable domain, with remaining parts taken from reference TRBV7-8 and TRBJ1-4, reads GAGVSQSPRYKVAKRGQDVALRCDPISGHVSLFWYQQALGQGPEFLTYFQNEAQLDKSGLPSDRFFAERPEGSVSTLKIQRTQQEDSAVYLCASSGRIGQGGEKLFFGSGTQLSVL.

The V gene is TRBV10-3, the J gene TRBJ1-3, with D tentatively TRBD1 (5 bases). CDR1 is ENHRY and CDR2 is SYGVKD in the germline V gene. The CDR3 spans 14 residues. Trimming left V 6 bases short and J 0 bases short, with 9 bases between. This chain's CDR3 is CAIRDGTSGNTIYF. The CDR3 DNA reads TGTGCCATCAGGGACGGGACCTCTGGAAACACCATATATTTT.

The genes are TRBV7-3 and TRBJ1-1, with 12 bases lining up with TRBD1. J gave up 5 bases and V 3 bases, and 13 bases lay outside the gene matches. There are 18 residues in the CDR3. Germline V gene sequence: CDR1 SGHTA, CDR2 FQGTGA. CDR3 in DNA: TGTGCCAGCAGCTTCCTCCTGGGACAGGGGGCAGGAGATACTGAAGCTTTCTTT. It encodes CASSFLLGQGAGDTEAFF.

V and J are TRBV19 and TRBJ2-5; D gene uncertain. Germline V gene lookup returns CDR1 LNHDA and CDR2 SQIVND (reference sequence). The CDR3 has 13 amino acids. Deletions cut 1 base from V and 5 bases from J, with 8 bases between. CDR3 DNA: TGTGCCAGTAGTATAGCCTCAGCGGAGACCCAGTACTTC. This translates into CASSIASAETQYF.

The V gene is TRBV7-8, the J gene TRBJ1-1; perhaps TRBD1 as D (5 bases). CDR1 and CDR2 (germline): SGHVS, FQNEAQ. The CDR3 sequence is 16 residues long. Trimming left V 1 base short and J 10 bases short, with 22 bases between. CDR3 in amino acids: CASSLDLEVSGLRAFF. The CDR3 DNA is TGTGCCAGCAGCTTAGACCTTGAAGTTTCAGGGTTGAGAGCTTTCTTT.

The CDR3 coding sequence is TGTGCCAGCAGACCCTTGATCGGGGAGGAGGCGGCCAAAAACATTCAGTACTTC. It yields the protein CASRPLIGEEAAKNIQYF. The J gene is TRBJ2-4, the V gene TRBV28; possibly TRBD2 for D (6 bases). V dropped 6 bases and J dropped 1 base, with 22 bases sitting between them. The CDR3 extends over 18 amino acids. Germline V CDR1 and CDR2: MDHEN, SYDVKM.

The V and J genes are TRBV15 and TRBJ2-1; 8 nucleotides line up with TRBD1. The CDR3 runs to 16 residues. J gave up 1 base and V 4 bases, and 6 bases lay outside the gene matches. Germline values: CDR1 LNHNV, CDR2 YYDKDF (reference sequence). The CDR3 here is CATSIQGVLSYNEQFF. CDR3 bases: TGTGCCACCAGCATACAGGGGGTCCTGTCCTACAATGAGCAGTTCTTC.

This chain joins TRBV9 and TRBJ1-1; tentative D call: TRBD1 (5 bases). The CDR3 totals 15 residues. Germline values: CDR1 SGDLS, CDR2 YYNGEE. V was clipped by 0 bases and J by 5 bases, with 14 bases between them. The chain's CDR3 is CASSVASGGGTEAFF. DNA of the CDR3: TGTGCCAGCAGCGTAGCTTCTGGGGGAGGAACTGAAGCTTTCTTT.

The rearrangement joins TRBV9 to TRBJ2-3; the match to TRBD2 covers 9 bases. The junction had 10 bases not matched to a gene; V was cut back by 0 bases and J by 8 bases. This CDR3 contains 16 residues. CDR1 is SGDLS and CDR2 is YYNGEE in the germline V gene. As DNA, the CDR3 is TGTGCCAGCAGCGTAGGAGGCGGGGGGGCAACCAGTACGCAGTATTTT. It specifies CASSVGGGGATSTQYF. Full variable domain (remainder filled in from reference TRBV9 and TRBJ2-3): DSGVTQTPKHLITATGQRVTLRCSPRSGDLSVYWYQQSLDQGLQFLIQYYNGEERAKGNILERFSAQQFPDLHSELNLSSLELGDSALYFCASSVGGGGATSTQYFGPGTRLTVL.

This clone was seen a handful of times. The chain couples TRBV28 to TRBJ2-5; the D gene could be TRBD1 or TRBD2 (5 bases each). V was cut by 4 bases and J by 1 base, with 10 bases left in between. The CDR3 extends over 14 amino acids. Germline V gives CDR1 MDHEN, CDR2 SYDVKM. DNA for the CDR3: TGTGCCAGCAGTTACGGGGACCGCCAAGAGACCCAGTACTTC. This gives the protein CASSYGDRQETQYF. Full variable domain (missing parts from reference TRBV28 and TRBJ2-5): DVKVTQSSRYLVKRTGEKVFLECVQDMDHENMFWYRQDPGLGLRLIYFSYDVKMKEKGDIPEGYSVSREKKERFSLILESASTNQTSMYLCASSYGDRQETQYFGPGTRLLVL.

This clone showed up just once. The chain has TRBV7-3 and TRBJ2-3; D unresolved. Germline-derived CDR1 and CDR2 are SGHTA and FQGTGA. The V end lost 3 bases, the J end lost 1 base, and 5 bases lay between the germline ends. There are 13 residues in the CDR3. The CDR3 spells CASSFGGTDTQYF. CDR3 DNA sequence: TGTGCCAGCAGCTTCGGAGGCACAGATACGCAGTATTTT.